The clone carrying this T cell receptor beta chain was seen a few times. The antigen remains undetermined. The data derive from a study of cytomegalovirus exposure and HLA in healthy donors. Whole-study results and caveats: Altogether, some 160 TCR beta chains were recorded as cytomegalovirus-associated. While the bulk of TCR sequences proved rare, some public TCRs turned up in many donors. Information on immune exposure was restricted to one variable (CMV serostatus).

The primer mix had 60 Vbeta and 13 Jbeta primers. Methods used by the authors: Later, an analysis found 80 million or so unique TCR beta chains, and 10 million to 11 million of these were shared. Clones were read by immunoSEQ multiplex PCR, and TCRdb kept only the in-frame ones, dropping some. V, J and clone size were drawn from that table, and D and trimming were deduced from the DNA. The table records 90,000 to 150,000 clones, approximately 8% of them present only once. Germline V gene data show CDR1 as SGHDT and CDR2 as YYEEEE. V was cut by 0 bases and J by 3 bases, with 10 bases left in between. CDR3 size: 14 residues.

The chain uses TRBV5-6 and TRBJ2-7; D possibly corresponds to TRBD1 (5 bases). The source material was PBMCs. This sequence originates from a middle-aged woman in good health and CMV-seropositive. Here the CDR3 DNA reads TGTGCCAGCAGCTTGGCCGACAGAGACTACGAGCAGTACTTC. Translation: CASSLADRDYEQYF.